This T cell receptor (beta chain) is from a study of OX40 agonist ivuxolimab in advanced cancers. Across the whole study: The group had a mean age of around 60 years, ranged from about 20 to 80, and was around 86% male. Under the entry rules, prior anti-PD-1, anti-PD-L1 or anti-CTLA-4 therapy was allowed, and 35% to 40% had some.

Sequenced by immunoSEQ multiplex PCR; TCRdb stores in-frame clones only, minus some. The table lists around 60,000 clones, approximately 91% of them singletons, with roughly 25% in the top ten. Points on this clone: As yet, its antigen is unknown.

The V gene's germline CDR1 is SEHNR and CDR2 FQNEAQ (reference sequence). This CDR3 is 16 amino acids long. Trimming took 3 bases from V and 0 from J, leaving 14 bases between them. Study-level results: Both CD4+ and CD8+ T cell populations in blood had undergone clonal expansion by week 6 at 0.1 to 3.0 mg/kg. The mean number of expanded clones was higher in CD8+ T cells than in CD4+.

The receptor was derived from an adult with an advanced solid tumor such as melanoma, head and neck, liver or kidney cancer. The material sequenced was CD4+ or CD8+ T cells sorted from blood, taken in a trial of the OX40 agonist ivuxolimab. The genes are TRBV7-9 and TRBJ2-5; D unclear. In DNA, the CDR3 is TGTGCCAGCAGCTTCTCTCGGGTCAGCCACCAAGAGACCCAGTACTTC. Amino acids: CASSFSRVSHQETQYF.